This TCR beta chain is from a study of technical replicates of blood from several donors. Method: immunoSEQ multiplex PCR; TCRdb's copy keeps in-frame clones and lacks some. The table has 75,000 to 95,000 clones, about 88% seen once. V lost 5 bases and J lost 4; bases outside the gene matches: 8. The germline CDR1 and CDR2 sequences are SQVTM and ANQGSEA. The CDR3 covers 14 residues. The sequenced sample was T cells isolated from PBMCs. The V gene is TRBV29-1, the J gene TRBJ2-7, with TRBD2 matching over 10 bases. This sequence originates from a human donor in good health. Here the CDR3 DNA reads TGCAGCGTTCAAGGGACTAGCGACAGGTACGAGCAGTACTTC. This encodes CSVQGTSDRYEQYF.